This T cell receptor (beta chain) was identified in a study of T-cell memory formation after mild COVID-19. Across the whole study: The two donors had largely donor-specific TCR clusters.

Study-level results: Largely, contracting CD4+ clones fell within CM and EM, and contracting CD8+ clones within EMRA.

5'RACE with constant-segment primers yielded barcoded, UMI-tagged TCR alpha and TCR beta cDNA libraries. TCRdb reprocessed the 5' RACE reads via MiXCR and lists one record per CDR3 protein. The sample has 250,000 or so distinct CDR3 sequences; 8% to 9.5% are singletons. Note on this clonotype: Its matching antigen is unknown.

The source is a man aged 18 to 29 who had mild COVID-19 (a few samples of this study predate the infection). Cell type and time point are not known. The sample taken for sequencing was PBMCs or a T cell subset sorted from them (not recorded which).

CDR3 sequence: CASSDGAFF. The CDR3 nucleotides read TGTGCCAGCAGTGATGGGGCTTTCTTT. The chain couples TRBV6-1 to TRBJ1-1, with unresolved D. The CDR3 consists of 9 residues. V was shortened by 3 bases and J by 11 bases, with 4 bases between the two germline ends. From germline, CDR1 is MNHNS and CDR2 SASEGT.